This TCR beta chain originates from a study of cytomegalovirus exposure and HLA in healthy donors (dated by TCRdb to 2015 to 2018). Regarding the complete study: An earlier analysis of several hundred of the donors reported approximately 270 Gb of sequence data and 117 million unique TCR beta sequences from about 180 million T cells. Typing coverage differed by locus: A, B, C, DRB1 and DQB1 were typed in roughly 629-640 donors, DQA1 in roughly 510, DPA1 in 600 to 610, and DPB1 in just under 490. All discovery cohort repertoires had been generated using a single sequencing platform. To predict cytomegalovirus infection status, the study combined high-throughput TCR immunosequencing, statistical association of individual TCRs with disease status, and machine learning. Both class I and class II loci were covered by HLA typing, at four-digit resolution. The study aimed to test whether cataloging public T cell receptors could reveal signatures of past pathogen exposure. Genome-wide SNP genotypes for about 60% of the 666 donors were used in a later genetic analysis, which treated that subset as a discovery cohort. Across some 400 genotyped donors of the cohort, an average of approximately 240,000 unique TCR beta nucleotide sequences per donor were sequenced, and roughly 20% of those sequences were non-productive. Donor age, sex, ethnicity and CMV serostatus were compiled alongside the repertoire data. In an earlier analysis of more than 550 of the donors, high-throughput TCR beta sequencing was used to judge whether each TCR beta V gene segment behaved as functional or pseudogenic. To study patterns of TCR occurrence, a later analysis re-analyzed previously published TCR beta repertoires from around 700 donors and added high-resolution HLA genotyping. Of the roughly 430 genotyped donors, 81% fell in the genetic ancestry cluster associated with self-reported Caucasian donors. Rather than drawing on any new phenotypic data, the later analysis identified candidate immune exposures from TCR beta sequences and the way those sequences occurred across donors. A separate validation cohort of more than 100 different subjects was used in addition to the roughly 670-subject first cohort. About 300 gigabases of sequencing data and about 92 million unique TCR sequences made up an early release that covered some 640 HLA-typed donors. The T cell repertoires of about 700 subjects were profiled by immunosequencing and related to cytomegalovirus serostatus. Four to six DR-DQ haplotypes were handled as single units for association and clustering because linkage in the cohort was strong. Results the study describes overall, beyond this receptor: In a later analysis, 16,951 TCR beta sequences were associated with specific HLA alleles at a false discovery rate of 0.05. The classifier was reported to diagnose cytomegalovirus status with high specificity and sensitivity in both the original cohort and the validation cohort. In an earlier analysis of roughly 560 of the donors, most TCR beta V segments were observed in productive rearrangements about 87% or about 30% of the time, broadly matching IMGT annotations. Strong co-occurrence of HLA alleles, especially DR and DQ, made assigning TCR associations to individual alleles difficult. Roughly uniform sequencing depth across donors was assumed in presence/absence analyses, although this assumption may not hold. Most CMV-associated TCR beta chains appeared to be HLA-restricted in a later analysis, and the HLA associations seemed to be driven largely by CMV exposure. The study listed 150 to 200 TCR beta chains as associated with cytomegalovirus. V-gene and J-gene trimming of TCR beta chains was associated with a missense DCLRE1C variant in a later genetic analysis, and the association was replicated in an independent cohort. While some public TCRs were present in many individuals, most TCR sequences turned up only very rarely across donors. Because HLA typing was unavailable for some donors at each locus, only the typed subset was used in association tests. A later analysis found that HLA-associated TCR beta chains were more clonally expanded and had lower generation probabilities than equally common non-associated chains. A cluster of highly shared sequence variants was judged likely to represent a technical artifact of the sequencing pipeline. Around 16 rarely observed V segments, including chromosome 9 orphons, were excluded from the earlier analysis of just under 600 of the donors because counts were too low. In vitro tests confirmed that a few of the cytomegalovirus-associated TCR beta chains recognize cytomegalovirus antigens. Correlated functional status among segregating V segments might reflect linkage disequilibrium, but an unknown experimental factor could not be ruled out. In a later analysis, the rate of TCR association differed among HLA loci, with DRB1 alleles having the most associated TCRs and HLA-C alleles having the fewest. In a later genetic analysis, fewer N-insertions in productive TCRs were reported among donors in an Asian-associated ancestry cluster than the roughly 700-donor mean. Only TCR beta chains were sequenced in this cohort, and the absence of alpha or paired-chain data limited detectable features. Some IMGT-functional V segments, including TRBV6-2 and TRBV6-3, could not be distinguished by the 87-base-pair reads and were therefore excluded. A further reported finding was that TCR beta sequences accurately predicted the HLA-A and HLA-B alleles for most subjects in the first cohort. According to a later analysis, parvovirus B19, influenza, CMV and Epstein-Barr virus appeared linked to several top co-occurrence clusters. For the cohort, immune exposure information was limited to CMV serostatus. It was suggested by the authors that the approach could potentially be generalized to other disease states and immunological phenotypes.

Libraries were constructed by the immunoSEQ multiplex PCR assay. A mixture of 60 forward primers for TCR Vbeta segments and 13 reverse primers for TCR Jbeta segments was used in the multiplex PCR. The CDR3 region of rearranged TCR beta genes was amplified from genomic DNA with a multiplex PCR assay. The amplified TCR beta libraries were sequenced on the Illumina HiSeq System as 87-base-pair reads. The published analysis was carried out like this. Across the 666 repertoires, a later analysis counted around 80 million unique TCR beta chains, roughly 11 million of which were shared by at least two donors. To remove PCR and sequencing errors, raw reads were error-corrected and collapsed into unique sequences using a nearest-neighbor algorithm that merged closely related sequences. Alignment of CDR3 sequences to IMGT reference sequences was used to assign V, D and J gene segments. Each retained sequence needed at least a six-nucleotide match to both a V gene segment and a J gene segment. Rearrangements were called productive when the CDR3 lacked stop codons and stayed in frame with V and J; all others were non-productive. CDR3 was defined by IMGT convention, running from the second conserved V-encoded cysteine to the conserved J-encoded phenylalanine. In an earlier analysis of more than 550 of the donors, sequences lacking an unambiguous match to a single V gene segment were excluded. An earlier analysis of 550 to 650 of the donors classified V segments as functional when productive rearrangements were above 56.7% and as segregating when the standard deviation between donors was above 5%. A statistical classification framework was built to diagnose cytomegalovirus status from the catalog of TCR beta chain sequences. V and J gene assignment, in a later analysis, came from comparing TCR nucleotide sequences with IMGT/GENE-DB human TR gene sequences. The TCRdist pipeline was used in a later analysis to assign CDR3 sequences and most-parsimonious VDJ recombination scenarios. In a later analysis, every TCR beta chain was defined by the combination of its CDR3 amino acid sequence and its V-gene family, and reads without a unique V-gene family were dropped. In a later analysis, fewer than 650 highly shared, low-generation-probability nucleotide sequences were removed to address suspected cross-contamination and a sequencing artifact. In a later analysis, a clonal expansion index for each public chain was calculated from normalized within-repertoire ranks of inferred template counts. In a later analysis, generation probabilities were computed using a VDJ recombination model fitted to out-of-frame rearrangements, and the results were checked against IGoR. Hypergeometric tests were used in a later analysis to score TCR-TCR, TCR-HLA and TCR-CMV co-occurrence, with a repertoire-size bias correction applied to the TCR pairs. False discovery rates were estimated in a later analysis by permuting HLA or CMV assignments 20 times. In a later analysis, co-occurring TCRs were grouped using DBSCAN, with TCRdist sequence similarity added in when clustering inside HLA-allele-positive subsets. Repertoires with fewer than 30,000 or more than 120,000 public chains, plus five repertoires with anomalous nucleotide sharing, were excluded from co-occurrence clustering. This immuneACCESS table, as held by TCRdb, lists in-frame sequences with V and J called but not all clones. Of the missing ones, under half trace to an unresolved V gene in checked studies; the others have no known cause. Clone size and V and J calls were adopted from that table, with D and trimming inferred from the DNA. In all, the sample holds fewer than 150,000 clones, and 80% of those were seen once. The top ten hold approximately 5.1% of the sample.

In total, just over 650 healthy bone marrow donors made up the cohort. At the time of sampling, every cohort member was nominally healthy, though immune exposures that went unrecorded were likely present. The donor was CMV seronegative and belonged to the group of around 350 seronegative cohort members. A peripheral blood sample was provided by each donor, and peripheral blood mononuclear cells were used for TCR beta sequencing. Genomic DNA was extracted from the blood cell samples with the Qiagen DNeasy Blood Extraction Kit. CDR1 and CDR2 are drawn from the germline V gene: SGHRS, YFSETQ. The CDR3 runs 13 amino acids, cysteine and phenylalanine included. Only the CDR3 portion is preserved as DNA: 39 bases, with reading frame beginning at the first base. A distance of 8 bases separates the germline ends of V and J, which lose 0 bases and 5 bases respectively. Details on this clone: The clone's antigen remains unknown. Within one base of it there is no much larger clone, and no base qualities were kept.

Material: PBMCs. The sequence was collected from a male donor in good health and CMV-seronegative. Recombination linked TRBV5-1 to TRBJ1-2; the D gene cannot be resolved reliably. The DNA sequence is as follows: TGCGCCAGCAGCTTGGGTCTGTTATATGGCTACACCTTC. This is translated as CASSLGLLYGYTF.